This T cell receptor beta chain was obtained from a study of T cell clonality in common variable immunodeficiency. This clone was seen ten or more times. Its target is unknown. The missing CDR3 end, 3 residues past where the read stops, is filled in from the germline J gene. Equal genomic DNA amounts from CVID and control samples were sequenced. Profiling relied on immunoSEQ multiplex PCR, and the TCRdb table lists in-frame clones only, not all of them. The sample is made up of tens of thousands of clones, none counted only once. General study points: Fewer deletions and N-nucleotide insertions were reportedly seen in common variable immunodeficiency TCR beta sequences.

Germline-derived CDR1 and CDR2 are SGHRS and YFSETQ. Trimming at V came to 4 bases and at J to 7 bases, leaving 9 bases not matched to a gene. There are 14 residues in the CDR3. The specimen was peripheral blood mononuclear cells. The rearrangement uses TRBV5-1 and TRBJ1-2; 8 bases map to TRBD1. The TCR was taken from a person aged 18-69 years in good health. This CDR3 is CASSPEDDRGGYTF. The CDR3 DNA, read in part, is TGCGCCAGCAGCCCCGAAGACGACAGGGGTGGC.